A single sample gave rise to the 9 T cell receptor beta chains below, sequenced in a study of Graves' ophthalmopathy and Graves' hyperthyroidism. RNA transcripts served as template for amplifying TCR beta CDR3 sequences. The library came from an HTBI-primed first-round RT-PCR and a second-round multiplex PCR. One entry per CDR3 protein, called by TCRdb with MiXCR from the multiplex PCR reads. This table has a few hundred thousand distinct CDR3 sequences, under 40% appearing once. The sequenced sample consisted of peripheral blood or thyroid tissue (not recorded which). Source of these receptors: an adult man with Graves' hyperthyroidism.

This clonotype was found a few times. The chain couples TRBV30 to TRBJ1-1; D is undetermined. The V end was cut by 0 bases, the J end by 2 bases, with 7 bases between. This CDR3 has 13 residues. Germline-derived CDR1 and CDR2 are GTSNPN and SVGIG (reference sequence). In DNA, the CDR3 is TGTGCCTGGAGTGTATCTACAAACACTGAAGCTTTCTTT. Translating gives CAWSVSTNTEAFF.

A note on this clonotype: A much larger clone sits a single nucleotide away, making a read error possible. V usage is TRBV20-1 and J usage is TRBJ2-2; the D is unclear. The CDR3 spans 14 residues. Trimming left V 3 bases short and J 3 bases short, with 11 bases between. Germline V CDR1 and CDR2: DFQATT, SNEGSKA (reference sequence). CDR3 nucleotide sequence: TGCAGTGCTAGTAGGGAATTAGACACCGGGGAGCTGTTTTTT. Amino acids: CSASRELDTGELFF.

The sample holds many counts of this clonotype. The chain is built from TRBV6-5 and TRBJ2-5; TRBD1 is a possible D gene (6 bases). This CDR3 comprises 14 residues. The V gene's germline CDR1 is MNHEY and CDR2 SVGAGI. The ends were cut back, 5 bases at V and 1 base at J, with 11 bases in the middle. The CDR3 DNA reads TGTGCCAGCAGTCTCGGACAGTTCCAAGAGACCCAGTACTTC. This translates into CASSLGQFQETQYF.

By frequency in the sample, this clonotype is medium-sized (0.01 to 0.1%). J is TRBJ2-7 and V is TRBV19; the match to TRBD1 covers 9 bases. Germline V gene data show CDR1 as LNHDA and CDR2 as SQIVND (reference sequence). The CDR3 runs to 16 residues. J was trimmed by 3 bases and V by 6 bases; bases with no gene match: 12. The CDR3 spells CASSEENMDRGYEQYF. DNA for the CDR3: TGTGCCAGTAGCGAGGAAAACATGGACAGGGGCTACGAGCAGTACTTC.

The chain has TRBV10-3 and TRBJ1-1; TRBD1 aligns across 8 bases. Germline CDR1 and CDR2: ENHRY and SYGVKD. V shed 5 bases and J 6 bases; nucleotides not matched to a gene: 5. The CDR3 totals 13 residues. CDR3 nucleotide sequence: TGTGCCATCAGTCGACAGGGGACCCCTGAAGCTTTCTTT. This translates into CAISRQGTPEAFF.

This clonotype was seen at least ten times. This chain connects TRBV7-9 to TRBJ1-4; D unresolved. Germline CDR1 reads SEHNR; CDR2 reads FQNEAQ (reference sequence). Trimming stripped 0 bases from V and 8 bases from J, with 7 bases between. The CDR3 covers 13 residues. CDR3 sequence reads: CASSLASGEKLFF. In nucleotides, the CDR3 is TGTGCCAGCAGCTTAGCCTCGGGAGAAAAACTGTTTTTT. The variable domain in full, with the rest retrieved from reference TRBV7-9 and TRBJ1-4, is DTGVSQNPRHKITKRGQNVTFRCDPISEHNRLYWYRQTLGQGPEFLTYFQNEAQLEKSRLLSDRFSAERPKGSFSTLEIQRTEQGDSAMYLCASSLASGEKLFFGSGTQLSVL.

In the case of this clonotype: Possible read error: a much larger clone is one base away. The chain has TRBV6-2 or TRBV6-3 and TRBJ2-5; no clear D. Germline assignment: CDR1 MNHEY and CDR2 SVGEGT. V gave up 5 bases and J gave up 3 bases, with 10 bases separating them. The CDR3 loop spans 13 amino acids. In DNA form, the CDR3 reads TGTGCCAGCAGTGGACGGAATGAAGAGACCCAGTACTTC. This sequence encodes CASSGRNEETQYF.

This clonotype was detected many times. V is TRBV7-9 and J is TRBJ1-2, with D tentatively TRBD1 (5 bases). CDR1 SEHNR and CDR2 FQNEAQ come from the germline V gene (reference sequence). The CDR3 extends over 14 amino acids. Trimming pared 4 bases from V and 4 bases from J, leaving 13 bases between. The CDR3 spells CASSSAAGGYGYTF. In nucleotides, the CDR3 is TGTGCCAGCAGCTCCGCCGCGGGGGGCTATGGCTACACCTTC.

This clonotype was counted between two and nine times. The rearrangement links TRBV27 to TRBJ1-3; 8 bases agree with TRBD1. The CDR3 is 15 amino acids. Per germline, CDR1 MNHEY and CDR2 SMNVEV (reference sequence). The V gene end was trimmed by 5 bases and the J gene end by 0 bases; junction bases not matched to a gene: 3. The CDR3 DNA reads TGTGCCAGCAGTGGACAGGGAAGCTCTGGAAACACCATATATTTT. Its translation: CASSGQGSSGNTIYF.